This is a list of T cell receptor beta chains from one sample in a study of beta chain features in type 1 diabetes. Repertoires were generated with immunoSEQ multiplex PCR, while TCRdb's copy carries only in-frame clones and drops some. The sample consists of about 640,000 clones, about an eighth of them appearing once. The sample taken for sequencing was naive CD4+ T cells from blood. Source of these receptors: a man younger than 45 with type 1 diabetes. Each CDR3 is given with its conserved first and last residue. D genes are given only for firm matches. Only part of the rows carry a size: once, few, many, or a class if the clone is expanded.

CDR3: CASSQDRGYQPQHF
DNA: TGCGCCAGCAGCCAAGATAGGGGGTATCAGCCCCAGCATTTT
V: TRBV4-3
J: TRBJ1-5
D: .
size: .

CDR3: CASSLTTYEQYF
DNA: TGTGCCAGCAGCCTGACAACATACGAGCAGTACTTC
V: TRBV11-3
J: TRBJ2-7
D: .
size: .

CDR3: CASSLEGRNSPLHF
DNA: TGTGCCAGCAGCCTGGAAGGCAGAAATTCACCCCTCCACTTT
V: TRBV7-6
J: TRBJ1-6
D: .
size: few

CDR3: CASSPRLTAYNEQFF
DNA: TGTGCCAGTAGTCCTCGTTTAACGGCGTACAATGAGCAGTTCTTC
V: TRBV19
J: TRBJ2-1
D: .
size: .

CDR3: CASSQADRQGNYGYTF
DNA: TGTGCCAGCAGCCAAGCAGACCGACAGGGGAACTATGGCTACACCTTC
V: TRBV4-2
J: TRBJ1-2
D: TRBD1
size: few

CDR3: CASSPPGNTEAFF
DNA: TGTGCCAGCAGCCCGCCTGGCAACACTGAAGCTTTCTTT
V: TRBV9
J: TRBJ1-1
D: .
size: few

CDR3: CASSDSQGFPGNTIYF
DNA: TGTGCCAGCAGTGATTCACAGGGTTTCCCTGGAAACACCATATATTTT
V: TRBV25-1
J: TRBJ1-3
D: .
size: .

CDR3: CASSLVAGGGNTIYF
DNA: TGTGCCAGCAGCTTAGTGGCAGGGGGCGGAAACACCATATATTTT
V: TRBV7-2
J: TRBJ1-3
D: TRBD1
size: few

CDR3: CASRGVWIGETQYF
DNA: TGTGCCAGCAGGGGTGTCTGGATAGGAGAGACCCAGTACTTC
V: TRBV2
J: TRBJ2-5
D: .
size: few

CDR3: CASREDVLAKNIQYF
DNA: TGTGCCAGCAGGGAGGACGTATTAGCCAAAAACATTCAGTACTTC
V: TRBV4-2
J: TRBJ2-4
D: .
size: .

CDR3: CASSSEYQETQYF
DNA: TGTGCCAGCAGCTCCGAGTACCAAGAGACCCAGTACTTC
V: TRBV7-2
J: TRBJ2-5
D: .
size: .

CDR3: CASSDGTGGRVLYF
DNA: TGTGCCAGCAGTGACGGGACAGGGGGCAGAGTCCTGTACTTC
V: TRBV28
J: TRBJ2-7
D: TRBD1
size: few

CDR3: CASSQPDRGCNQPQHF
DNA: TGCGCCAGCAGTCAACCCGACAGGGGTTGCAATCAGCCCCAGCATTTT
V: TRBV23-1
J: TRBJ1-5
D: TRBD1
size: .

CDR3: CASSLDGNTIYF
DNA: TGTGCCAGCAGCTTGGACGGAAACACCATATATTTT
V: TRBV5-6
J: TRBJ1-3
D: .
size: few

CDR3: CASSPRGTYGNTIYF
DNA: TGTGCCAGCAGCCCTCGGGGGACGTATGGAAACACCATATATTTT
V: TRBV7-9
J: TRBJ1-3
D: .
size: .

CDR3: CASSRNGAGANYGYTF
DNA: TGTGCCAGCTCACGAAACGGTGCCGGTGCTAACTATGGCTACACCTTC
V: TRBV18
J: TRBJ1-2
D: .
size: .

CDR3: CASSLGLADTQYF
DNA: TGTGCCAGCAGCTTGGGTCTAGCAGATACGCAGTATTTT
V: TRBV5-5
J: TRBJ2-3
D: .
size: few

CDR3: CASSLARAGYNEQFF
DNA: TGTGCCAGCAGCTTAGCCAGGGCAGGCTACAATGAGCAGTTCTTC
V: TRBV7-9
J: TRBJ2-1
D: .
size: .

CDR3: CSARGQETQYF
DNA: TGCAGTGCGAGGGGCCAAGAGACCCAGTACTTC
V: TRBV20-1
J: TRBJ2-5
D: .
size: few

CDR3: CATSRDRENTEAFF
DNA: TGTGCCACCAGCAGAGATCGTGAGAACACTGAAGCTTTCTTT
V: TRBV15
J: TRBJ1-1
D: .
size: .

CDR3: CASSLRDRDYGYTF
DNA: TGTGCCAGCAGTTTACGGGACAGGGATTATGGCTACACCTTC
V: TRBV27
J: TRBJ1-2
D: TRBD1
size: few

CDR3: CASSGPGERQPQHF
DNA: TGTGCCAGCAGCGGCCCGGGGGAACGGCAGCCCCAGCATTTT
V: TRBV9
J: TRBJ1-5
D: .
size: few

CDR3: CAISDRTVYGYTF
DNA: TGTGCCATCAGTGATAGGACAGTCTATGGCTACACCTTC
V: TRBV10-3
J: TRBJ1-2
D: .
size: .

CDR3: CASSIGPGGPTF
DNA: TGTGCCAGTAGTATAGGTCCGGGGGGCCCTACTTTT
V: TRBV19
J: TRBJ1-1
D: .
size: .

CDR3: CASSPAGLAGYNEQFF
DNA: TGTGCCAGCAGCCCTGCTGGGTTAGCGGGATACAATGAGCAGTTCTTC
V: TRBV11-2
J: TRBJ2-1
D: TRBD2
size: .

CDR3: CASSWGSTVTDTQYF
DNA: TGTGCCAGCAGCTGGGGGTCGACGGTCACAGATACGCAGTATTTT
V: TRBV7-2
J: TRBJ2-3
D: .
size: .

CDR3: CASSLVDRTYEQYF
DNA: TGTGCCAGCAGCTTGGTGGACAGGACCTACGAGCAGTACTTC
V: TRBV5-6
J: TRBJ2-7
D: TRBD1
size: .

CDR3: CASSQDRDQPQHF
DNA: TGTGCCAGCAGCCAAGATCGGGACCAGCCCCAGCATTTT
V: TRBV4-2
J: TRBJ1-5
D: .
size: .

CDR3: CASSALTSGQETQYF
DNA: TGCGCCAGCAGCGCCTTGACTAGCGGCCAAGAGACCCAGTACTTC
V: TRBV5-1
J: TRBJ2-5
D: TRBD2
size: .

CDR3: CASTFTGLRHSYEQYF
DNA: TGTGCCAGCACCTTTACGGGGCTCCGGCACTCCTACGAGCAGTACTTC
V: TRBV28
J: TRBJ2-7
D: .
size: few

CDR3: CASSSSPGRTGGSQETQYF
DNA: TGCGCCAGCAGCTCATCGCCGGGAAGGACAGGGGGAAGTCAAGAGACCCAGTACTTC
V: TRBV5-1
J: TRBJ2-5
D: TRBD1
size: .